This entry lists 4 T cell receptor beta chains sequenced from one sample in a study of CD8 T cells in Susac syndrome. About 0.45 to 1 ug RNA was reverse transcribed with random hexamers. TCRdb used MiXCR to reprocess the immunoSEQ multiplex PCR reads, holding one entry per CDR3 protein. Of 95,000 to 150,000 distinct CDR3 sequences listed, more than 90% are singletons. Sequencing was done on a sample of CD8+ T cells from PBMCs. Receptor source: a human donor with Susac syndrome.

The V gene is TRBV7-8, the J gene TRBJ2-1, with D perhaps matching TRBD2 (6 bases). From germline, CDR1 is SGHVS and CDR2 FQNEAQ. The CDR3 sequence is 17 residues long. V lost 0 bases and J 10 bases, leaving 22 bases between the germline ends. CDR3 DNA: TGTGCCAGCAGCTTAGCCCTATCGGGGACTCCATGGGGCGAGCAGTTCTTC. Its protein product is CASSLALSGTPWGEQFF.

The CDR3 reads CASTLTGGAGEQYF. The CDR3, as DNA: TGTGCCAGCACCCTAACCGGGGGGGCAGGCGAGCAGTACTTC. The chain carries TRBV12-3 or TRBV12-4 and TRBJ2-7; 8 bases are shared with TRBD2. Trimming cost V 7 bases and J 6 bases; bases outside gene matches: 11. This CDR3 region has 14 residues.

The rearrangement links TRBV6-2 or TRBV6-3 to TRBJ2-7; perhaps TRBD1 as D (6 bases). The CDR3 contains 17 residues. Germline assignment: CDR1 MNHEY and CDR2 SVGEGT. The ends were cut back, 6 bases at V and 2 bases at J, with 23 bases in the middle. The CDR3 DNA is TGTGCCAGCAGCCGACTACCTTGGACAGTGGGAACCTACGAGCAGTACTTC. Translated, it gives CASSRLPWTVGTYEQYF.

The rearrangement links TRBV6-5 to TRBJ2-2, with D tentatively TRBD1 (5 bases). CDR3 size: 15 residues. V was shortened by 6 bases and J by 7 bases, with 18 bases between the two germline ends. Looked up from germline, CDR1 is MNHEY and CDR2 is SVGAGI. CDR3 bases: TGTGCCAGCAGCCCCCGAGACAGTTTTAACGGGGAGCTGTTTTTT. It encodes CASSPRDSFNGELFF.